The rows below give T cell receptor beta chains drawn from one sample of a study of cytomegalovirus exposure and HLA in healthy donors. Data came from immunoSEQ multiplex PCR; TCRdb stores just in-frame clones and leaves some out. The sample consists of roughly 150,000 clones, 82% of them appearing once. The source material was PBMCs. All receptors come from a male donor in good health and CMV-seronegative. Both conserved end residues are part of each CDR3. The D gene is left open where the match is weak. Part of the rows lack a size; the others show once, few, many or a class for expanded clones.

v_gene,d_gene,j_gene,abundance,CDR3aa,CDR3nt
TRBV4-3,NA,TRBJ1-1,NA,CASSQDGGDTEAFF,TGCGCCAGCAGCCAAGATGGAGGGGATACTGAAGCTTTCTTT
TRBV7-6,NA,TRBJ1-1,NA,CASSYRTGFTEAFF,TGTGCCAGCAGCTACCGAACAGGGTTTACTGAAGCTTTCTTT
TRBV11-2,TRBD2,TRBJ2-7,NA,CASSFTSGRGFYEQYF,TGTGCCAGCAGCTTTACTAGCGGGAGGGGTTTCTACGAGCAGTACTTC
TRBV5-4,TRBD1,TRBJ1-2,NA,CASSLDGATGQGAYDGYTF,TGTGCCAGCAGCTTGGACGGAGCTACAGGACAGGGGGCGTATGACGGCTACACCTTC
TRBV30,TRBD1,TRBJ1-1,NA,CAWSAQGVPEAFF,TGTGCCTGGAGTGCACAGGGGGTCCCTGAAGCTTTCTTT
TRBV29-1,NA,TRBJ1-5,NA,CSVGWGVSNQPQHF,TGCAGCGTTGGTTGGGGGGTCAGCAATCAGCCCCAGCATTTT
TRBV5-1,TRBD1,TRBJ2-2,NA,CASSSEHRGLTGELFF,TGCGCCAGCAGCTCAGAGCACAGGGGGCTCACCGGGGAGCTGTTTTTT
TRBV19,TRBD1,TRBJ1-2,NA,CASSTGQFYGYTF,TGTGCCAGTTCTACGGGACAGTTCTATGGCTACACCTTC
TRBV28,TRBD2,TRBJ2-1,few,CASSFGLAGGDDEQFF,TGTGCCAGCAGTTTCGGGCTAGCGGGAGGTGATGATGAGCAGTTCTTC
TRBV12-5,TRBD1,TRBJ2-1,NA,CASGLDRGNEQFF,TGTGCTAGTGGTTTGGACAGGGGCAATGAGCAGTTCTTC
TRBV15,NA,TRBJ1-5,NA,CATSRKPLSSNQPQHF,TGTGCCACCAGCAGAAAACCTCTCAGTAGCAATCAGCCCCAGCATTTT
TRBV7-6,NA,TRBJ1-5,few,CASSLAGQGYQPQHF,TGTGCCAGCAGCTTAGCGGGACAAGGGTATCAGCCCCAGCATTTT
TRBV6-5,TRBD2,TRBJ2-3,NA,CASSSSVAGITDTQYF,TGTGCCAGCAGTTCGTCAGTAGCGGGAATCACAGATACGCAGTATTTT
TRBV30,TRBD1,TRBJ1-4,once,CATPGQGDHNEKLFF,TGTGCCACACCGGGACAGGGGGACCATAATGAAAAACTGTTTTTT
TRBV7-8,NA,TRBJ2-1,NA,CASSAPGTMDYEQFF,TGTGCCAGCAGCGCCCCGGGGACAATGGACTATGAGCAGTTCTTC
TRBV7-8,NA,TRBJ2-3,NA,CASSLAPSGGGDTQYF,TGTGCCAGCAGCTTAGCTCCTAGCGGAGGGGGGGATACGCAGTATTTT
TRBV27,TRBD1,TRBJ1-1,NA,CASGLGRDRAPNTEAFF,TGTGCCAGCGGTCTAGGAAGGGACAGGGCACCGAACACTGAAGCTTTCTTT
TRBV6-5,NA,TRBJ2-2,NA,CASSFRRFTGELFF,TGTGCCAGCAGTTTTCGGCGGTTCACCGGGGAGCTGTTTTTT
TRBV7-6,TRBD2,TRBJ2-7,NA,CASSSLAGNAYEQYF,TGTGCCAGCAGCTCTCTAGCGGGGAATGCCTACGAGCAGTACTTC
TRBV13,NA,TRBJ2-7,NA,CASSLEQGPTLGEQYF,TGTGCCAGCAGCTTAGAGCAGGGTCCCACCTTGGGGGAGCAGTACTTC
TRBV30,TRBD1,TRBJ1-5,NA,CAWSIDRTGSTNQPQHF,TGTGCCTGGAGTATTGACCGGACAGGGTCGACGAATCAGCCCCAGCATTTT
TRBV4-1,TRBD2,TRBJ2-5,NA,CASSPPRAGGPGTQYF,TGCGCCAGCAGCCCCCCCCGAGCGGGAGGGCCTGGGACCCAGTACTTC
TRBV4-3,NA,TRBJ1-2,NA,CASSQGGQYGYTF,TGCGCCAGCAGCCAGGGGGGGCAGTATGGCTACACCTTC
TRBV18,TRBD1,TRBJ2-5,NA,CASSPPGQQETQYF,TGTGCCAGCTCACCCCCGGGACAGCAAGAGACCCAGTACTTC
TRBV13,NA,TRBJ2-5,NA,CASSGGRETQYF,TGTGCCAGCAGCGGAGGAAGGGAGACCCAGTACTTC
TRBV6-5,NA,TRBJ1-1,NA,CASSRLDLLNTEAFF,TGTGCCAGCAGTCGACTAGACCTGTTGAACACTGAAGCTTTCTTT
TRBV29-1,TRBD1,TRBJ2-5,NA,CSGGTGGLETQYF,TGCAGCGGGGGGACAGGGGGCTTAGAGACCCAGTACTTC
TRBV6-6,TRBD1,TRBJ2-1,NA,CASSLTGISYNEQFF,TGTGCCAGCAGTTTGACAGGGATCTCCTACAATGAGCAGTTCTTC
TRBV9,TRBD1,TRBJ2-2,NA,CASSALKDRGSGTGELFF,TGTGCCAGCAGCGCTCTGAAGGACAGGGGATCGGGGACCGGGGAGCTGTTTTTT
TRBV19,TRBD1,TRBJ1-5,NA,CASSTRGAPRQPQHF,TGTGCCAGTAGTACCAGGGGGGCCCCGAGGCAGCCCCAGCATTTT
TRBV18,TRBD2,TRBJ2-5,NA,CASSPFQEATSGEETQYF,TGTGCCAGCTCACCGTTCCAAGAGGCGACTAGCGGCGAAGAGACCCAGTACTTC
TRBV6-5,NA,TRBJ2-7,once,CASSYGSQGYYEQYF,TGTGCCAGCAGTTACGGGTCCCAGGGATACTACGAGCAGTACTTC
TRBV5-1,TRBD2,TRBJ2-3,NA,CARGTSGSTDTQYF,TGCGCCAGGGGGACTAGCGGTAGCACAGATACGCAGTATTTT